The 20 T cell receptor beta chains reported below all come from one sample, sequenced in a study of cytomegalovirus exposure and HLA in healthy donors. The PCR employed 60 Vbeta primers together with 13 Jbeta primers. TCRdb's table, derived via immunoSEQ multiplex PCR, lists solely in-frame clones and lacks some. The sample lists about 98,000 clones, around 75% seen once, with 9.5% to 12% in the top ten. Sequencing input: PBMCs. Receptor source: a man younger than 35 in good health and CMV-seropositive.

This rearrangement joins TRBV28 to TRBJ1-2, with TRBD1 matching over 8 bases. The CDR3 covers 14 residues. Germline loops: CDR1 MDHEN, CDR2 SYDVKM. With 5 bases clipped from V and 5 bases from J, the junction kept 7 bases outside the gene matches. DNA of the CDR3: TGTGCCAGCAGTGATCGACAGGGGTTATATGGCTACACCTTC. Protein sequence: CASSDRQGLYGYTF.

This clone was counted once. The junction differs from germline at one of its ends, possibly a read error. This chain links TRBV6-1 with TRBJ1-2, with 9 bases that match TRBD1. Germline CDR1 and CDR2: MNHNS and SASEGT. The CDR3 covers 13 residues. CDR3 DNA sequence: TGTGCCAGCCGTGATACGACAGGGGGGGGATACACCTTC. Translating gives CASRDTTGGGYTF.

The genes are TRBV13 and TRBJ2-5; possibly TRBD2 for D (6 bases). The CDR3 runs to 13 residues. Trimming stripped 0 bases from V and 13 bases from J, with 15 bases between. CDR1 and CDR2 from the germline V gene are PRHDT and FYEKMQ (reference sequence). CDR3 nucleotide sequence: TGTGCCAGCAGCTTAGGACAGACTATGGGGGGGTACTTC. Its translation is CASSLGQTMGGYF.

The chain has TRBV4-1 and TRBJ2-4, with D possibly TRBD2 on 6 matching bases. Germline V gene lookup returns CDR1 MGHRA and CDR2 YSYEKL. The CDR3 runs to 16 residues. The V gene lost 2 bases and the J gene lost 0 bases, with 11 bases spanning the gap. This CDR3 is CASSQRLETAKNIQYF. CDR3 sequence (DNA): TGCGCCAGCAGCCAAAGACTAGAAACAGCCAAAAACATTCAGTACTTC.

The J gene is TRBJ1-5, the V gene TRBV6-1; TRBD1 matches 7 bases. V shed 1 base and J 6 bases; nucleotides not matched to a gene: 6. The CDR3 runs to 15 residues. Germline CDR1 reads MNHNS; CDR2 reads SASEGT. CDR3: CASSEEETGSQPQHF. CDR3 bases: TGTGCCAGCAGTGAAGAAGAGACAGGGAGTCAGCCCCAGCATTTT.

This clone occurred a few times. This sequence joins TRBV30 and TRBJ1-1; tentatively, D is TRBD1 (6 bases). Trimming left V 0 bases short and J 10 bases short, with 18 bases between. Germline V gives CDR1 GTSNPN, CDR2 SVGIG (reference sequence). The CDR3 has 14 residues. The DNA of the CDR3 is TGTGCCTGGAGTGTAAAGGGGAGGGCCAGGGGAGCTTTCTTT. Amino acids: CAWSVKGRARGAFF.

The chain joins TRBV9 to TRBJ2-3; TRBD1 aligns across 7 bases. In germline, CDR1 is SGDLS, CDR2 YYNGEE. Losses at the gene ends were 3 bases for V and 2 bases for J; bases not matched to a gene: 6. The CDR3 has 15 residues. CDR3 sequence (DNA): TGTGCCAGCAGCGGTGAGAGGGGGCTCACAGATACGCAGTATTTT. Translated, it gives CASSGERGLTDTQYF. The variable domain in full, with the rest retrieved from reference TRBV9 and TRBJ2-3, is DSGVTQTPKHLITATGQRVTLRCSPRSGDLSVYWYQQSLDQGLQFLIQYYNGEERAKGNILERFSAQQFPDLHSELNLSSLELGDSALYFCASSGERGLTDTQYFGPGTRLTVL.

This chain uses TRBV6-1 with TRBJ2-7; D unclear. This CDR3 has 14 amino acids. Germline CDR1 reads MNHNS; CDR2 reads SASEGT. V was clipped by 7 bases and J by 2 bases, with 15 bases between them. The DNA for the CDR3 is TGTGCCAGCATCGCCGGTGACAAGCCCTACGAGCAGTACTTC. This codes for CASIAGDKPYEQYF.

The chain carries TRBV4-1 and TRBJ2-1; 8 nucleotides agree with TRBD2. Germline V gene sequence: CDR1 MGHRA, CDR2 YSYEKL. This CDR3 region has 15 residues. V lost 4 bases, J lost 7 bases, and 9 bases stayed unmatched. This chain's CDR3 is CASSPRGGFANEQFF. DNA for the CDR3: TGCGCCAGCAGCCCCCGGGGGGGCTTTGCAAATGAGCAGTTCTTC.

The rearrangement uses TRBV1 and TRBJ1-1. TRBV1 is reported as a pseudogene. CDR3 length: 12 residues. CDR3 protein: CTSSEFYTEAFF. The CDR3 region has the DNA TGCACCAGCAGCGAGTTTTACACTGAAGCTTTCTTT.

The chain combines TRBV27 with TRBJ2-2; D may be TRBD2 (6 bases). CDR1 MNHEY and CDR2 SMNVEV come from the germline V gene (reference sequence). Trimming left V 5 bases short and J 4 bases short, with 20 bases between. The CDR3 is 17 residues long. In DNA, the CDR3 is TGTGCCAGCAGTCCCCACCGTGGAGGGGTGTCCACCGGGGAGCTGTTTTTT. Protein sequence: CASSPHRGGVSTGELFF.

V gene TRBV30 combines with J gene TRBJ2-4, with a tentative D call TRBD1 (6 bases). The ends were cut back, 8 bases at V and 1 base at J, with 15 bases in the middle. From germline, CDR1 is GTSNPN and CDR2 SVGIG (reference sequence). The CDR3 has 14 residues. The CDR3 nucleotides are TGTGCCCTGCAGGGGAGTTTGGCCAAAAACATTCAGTACTTC. It specifies CALQGSLAKNIQYF. The full variable domain, with the rest looked up from reference TRBV30 and TRBJ2-4, is SQTIHQWPATLVQPVGSPLSLECTVEGTSNPNLYWYRQAAGRGLQLLFYSVGIGQISSEVPQNLSASRPQDRQFILSSKKLLLSDSGFYLCALQGSLAKNIQYFGAGTRLSVL.

As DNA, the CDR3 is TGTGCCAGCAGTCCCCCAGCCGGGGAGCTGTTTTTT. This gives the protein CASSPPAGELFF. The chain carries TRBV27 and TRBJ2-2; D gene unclear. Germline CDR1 and CDR2: MNHEY and SMNVEV (reference sequence). This CDR3 has 12 amino acids. Trimming shortened V by 5 bases and J by 6 bases, and 7 bases separated the two germline ends.

This chain joins TRBV5-5 and TRBJ2-4; 7 bases agree with TRBD1. Germline V CDR1 and CDR2: SGHKS, YYEKEE (reference sequence). After removal of 1 base from V and 0 bases from J, the junction contained 7 bases not matched to a gene. This CDR3 has 17 residues. CDR3 DNA sequence: TGTGCCAGCAGCTTGATAGGGGGCCGTGTAGCCAAAAACATTCAGTACTTC. It encodes CASSLIGGRVAKNIQYF.

This clone was seen once. CDR3 coding DNA: TGTGCCAGCAGCTCCCAATCCGGGACAGGGGACTATGGCTACACCTTC. Translation gives CASSSQSGTGDYGYTF. The J gene is TRBJ1-2, the V gene TRBV7-6; the match to TRBD1 covers 10 bases. Germline V gives CDR1 SGHVS, CDR2 FNYEAQ. This CDR3 comprises 16 residues. V lost 4 bases and J lost 3; bases outside the gene matches: 8. The whole variable domain, filled in from reference TRBV7-6 and TRBJ1-2, reads GAGVSQSPRYKVTKRGQDVALRCDPISGHVSLYWYRQALGQGPEFLTYFNYEAQQDKSGLPNDRFSAERPEGSISTLTIQRTEQRDSAMYRCASSSQSGTGDYGYTFGSGTRLTVV.

This clone was picked up a small number of times. The chain couples TRBV7-9 to TRBJ2-1; TRBD2 matches at 7 bases. Germline assignment: CDR1 SEHNR and CDR2 FQNEAQ (reference sequence). The CDR3 extends over 15 amino acids. Losses at the gene ends were 5 bases for V and 8 bases for J; bases not matched to a gene: 12. The CDR3 spells CASSPFGGLTDEQFF. The CDR3 DNA follows: TGTGCCAGCAGCCCGTTCGGGGGGTTAACGGATGAGCAGTTCTTC. The entire variable domain, with the rest obtained from reference TRBV7-9 and TRBJ2-1, is as follows: DTGVSQNPRHKITKRGQNVTFRCDPISEHNRLYWYRQTLGQGPEFLTYFQNEAQLEKSRLLSDRFSAERPKGSFSTLEIQRTEQGDSAMYLCASSPFGGLTDEQFFGPGTRLTVL.

This clone has more than one count but fewer than ten. This chain connects TRBV6-4 to TRBJ1-3; possible D gene TRBD1, 6 bases. V shed 3 bases and J shed 4 bases, with 13 bases lying between them. The germline V gene has CDR1 MRHNA and CDR2 SNTAGT. The CDR3 spans 15 residues. CDR3 loop: CASSEQPGAGNTIYF. CDR3 DNA: TGTGCCAGCAGTGAACAACCAGGGGCCGGAAACACCATATATTTT.

The chain carries TRBV30 and TRBJ2-5, with D tentatively TRBD2 (5 bases). CDR1 and CDR2 (germline): GTSNPN, SVGIG (reference sequence). V lost 2 bases, J lost 4 bases, and 8 bases lay in between. The CDR3 has 12 residues. The DNA for the CDR3 is TGTGCCTGGAGTTTGGCGGGAGAGACCCAGTACTTC. Protein product: CAWSLAGETQYF. The full variable domain, with the rest looked up from reference TRBV30 and TRBJ2-5, is SQTIHQWPATLVQPVGSPLSLECTVEGTSNPNLYWYRQAAGRGLQLLFYSVGIGQISSEVPQNLSASRPQDRQFILSSKKLLLSDSGFYLCAWSLAGETQYFGPGTRLLVL.

This clone came up once. The chain carries TRBV19 and TRBJ2-5; TRBD2 matches 7 bases. CDR3 length: 16 residues. After removal of 3 bases from V and 2 bases from J, the junction contained 9 bases not matched to a gene. The V gene's germline CDR1 is LNHDA and CDR2 SQIVND (reference sequence). The CDR3 here is CASSIPGVRGQETQYF. The CDR3 coding sequence is TGTGCCAGTAGTATTCCGGGTGTGCGGGGGCAAGAGACCCAGTACTTC.

The chain has TRBV10-1 and TRBJ2-1; D gene uncertain. The CDR3 totals 13 residues. Germline CDR1 is WNHNN and CDR2 is SYGVQD (reference sequence). Between the trimmed V and J ends, which lost 4 bases and 0 bases, there was a span of 4 bases. Written as DNA, the CDR3 is TGCGCCAGCAGTGGGAGCTCCTACAATGAGCAGTTCTTC. It translates to CASSGSSYNEQFF.